Following are 26 T cell receptor beta chains from one sample sequenced in a study of T cell repertoires in cytomegalovirus infection. TCRdb processed the reads anew with MiXCR; each CDR3 protein has one entry. The table lists 250,000 to 300,000 distinct CDR3 sequences, roughly a fifth of them singletons. For these TCRs, the target antigens are not known. Sequencing used cultured PBMCs, obtained from culture after CMV antigen stimulation. The source of these receptors is a human donor in good health (CMV status not recorded). Some clones in this sample may be carry-over from other donors' samples.

This clonotype was detected ten times or more. The rearrangement uses TRBV6-2 or TRBV6-3 and TRBJ2-5, with D possibly matching TRBD2 (5 bases). Trimming stripped 6 bases from V and 2 bases from J, with 10 bases between. The CDR3 has 13 amino acids. Germline V gene sequence: CDR1 MNHEY, CDR2 SVGEGT. The CDR3 DNA is TGTGCCAGCAGAAACCGGGGTCAAGAGACCCAGTACTTC. It translates to CASRNRGQETQYF.

This clonotype occurred many times. The rearrangement uses TRBV7-2 and TRBJ1-1, with D uncertain. Trimming took 2 bases from V and 10 from J, leaving 17 bases between them. Germline CDR1 is SGHTA and CDR2 is FQGNSA. The CDR3 length is 14 residues. For the CDR3, the DNA is TGTGCCAGCAGCTTAAACAGTGGAACTGTGGGAGCTTTCTTT. Encoded protein: CASSLNSGTVGAFF.

This sequence joins TRBV6-2 or TRBV6-3 and TRBJ1-5; TRBD1 is a possible D gene (5 bases). The V gene lost 6 bases and the J gene lost 3 bases, with 15 bases spanning the gap. The CDR3 length is 15 residues. Germline V gene sequence: CDR1 MNHEY, CDR2 SVGEGT. DNA of the CDR3: TGTGCCAGCAGGGTACCGGGACCGTACAATCAGCCCCAGCATTTT. Translated: CASRVPGPYNQPQHF.

This clonotype was seen ten or more times. The chain has TRBV7-2 and TRBJ2-1; the D gene is possibly TRBD2 (6 bases). Germline V CDR1 and CDR2: SGHTA, FQGNSA. Trimming took off 0 bases at V and 2 bases at J, with 8 bases between the two ends. The CDR3 length is 15 residues. The CDR3 DNA reads TGTGCCAGCAGCTTAGCTAGCGGAGCCTACAATGAGCAGTTCTTC. The encoded protein is CASSLASGAYNEQFF.

This clonotype came up many times. The rearrangement links TRBV6-2 or TRBV6-3 to TRBJ2-2; the match to TRBD2 covers 13 bases. The V segment lost 7 bases and the J segment 6 bases; nucleotides outside the gene matches: 8. In germline, CDR1 is MNHEY, CDR2 SVGEGT. The CDR3 consists of 16 residues. CDR3 nucleotides: TGTGCCAGCAATCCGGGACTAGCGGGAATCTCCGGGGAGCTGTTTTTT. Translating gives CASNPGLAGISGELFF.

This clonotype was counted only a few times. This chain links TRBV5-4 with TRBJ1-6; D gene unclear. CDR1 and CDR2 from the germline V gene are SGHNT and YYREEE (reference sequence). Trimming cost V 2 bases and J 7 bases, with 13 bases left between them. CDR3 length: 15 residues. The CDR3 is CASSLAMQANSPLHF. The CDR3 DNA reads as TGTGCCAGCAGCTTAGCAATGCAGGCGAATTCACCCCTCCACTTT.

The table lists this clonotype with many counts. The CDR3 region has the DNA TGTGCCAGCAGCTTAAGAAATAATGAGCAGTTCTTC. It is translated as CASSLRNNEQFF. The chain has TRBV7-9 and TRBJ2-1; D unresolved. Germline CDR1 reads SEHNR; CDR2 reads FQNEAQ (reference sequence). The ends were cut back, 2 bases at V and 7 bases at J, with 6 bases in the middle. The CDR3 is 12 residues long.

On this clonotype itself: At one end, the junction sequence differs from germline, possibly due to a read error. V and J are TRBV28 and TRBJ1-6; perhaps TRBD1 as D (5 bases). The germline V gene encodes CDR1 MDHEN and CDR2 SYDVKM. CDR3 length: 16 amino acids. CDR3 residues: CASSWGEGSYNTPLHF. The CDR3, as DNA: TGTGCCAGCAGTTGGGGGGAGGGCTCCTATAATACACCCCTCCACTTT.

The chain is built from TRBV10-3 and TRBJ1-2; D is possibly TRBD1 (6 bases). From germline, CDR1 is ENHRY and CDR2 SYGVKD. V lost 4 bases to trimming and J lost 2 bases, with 14 bases between them. The CDR3 totals 15 residues. The CDR3 sequence is CAISGQDSSNYGYTF. In DNA, the CDR3 is TGTGCCATCAGTGGACAGGATTCGTCCAACTATGGCTACACCTTC.

This clonotype appeared a few times. The chain employs TRBV7-6 and TRBJ2-7; D is uncertain. Between the trimmed V and J ends, which lost 1 base and 0 bases, there was a span of 10 bases. Germline loops: CDR1 SGHVS, CDR2 FNYEAQ. The length of the CDR3 is 15 residues. This CDR3 reads CASSLDTLSSYEQYF. CDR3 DNA sequence: TGTGCCAGCAGCTTAGACACACTGAGCTCCTACGAGCAGTACTTC.

The V and J genes are TRBV7-2 and TRBJ1-5; TRBD1 is a possible D gene (5 bases). Germline-derived CDR1 and CDR2 are SGHTA and FQGNSA. The ends were cut back, 1 base at V and 7 bases at J, with 8 bases in the middle. This CDR3 has 13 residues. CDR3: CASSLDWDQPQHF. The DNA for the CDR3 is TGTGCCAGCAGCTTAGACTGGGACCAGCCCCAGCATTTT.

Many counts were recorded for this clonotype. The chain couples TRBV28 to TRBJ2-7; D may be TRBD2 (5 bases). V lost 4 bases to trimming and J lost 6 bases, with 19 bases between them. The CDR3 extends over 15 amino acids. The germline CDR1 and CDR2 sequences are MDHEN and SYDVKM. The CDR3 DNA reads TGTGCCAGCAGTTATGAGGGAGCCCCTCTTGCCGAGCAGTACTTC. Protein: CASSYEGAPLAEQYF.

The sample holds many counts of this clonotype. This rearrangement joins TRBV7-6 to TRBJ1-1, with D perhaps matching TRBD1 (6 bases). Trimming took 5 bases from V and 1 from J, leaving 29 bases between them. The CDR3 spans 20 residues. From germline, CDR1 is SGHVS and CDR2 FNYEAQ. This CDR3 reads CASSPFPDEDSRVWNTEAFF. The CDR3 region has the DNA TGTGCCAGCAGCCCCTTTCCCGACGAGGACAGCCGGGTTTGGAACACTGAAGCTTTCTTT. Variable domain in full (rest from reference TRBV7-6 and TRBJ1-1): GAGVSQSPRYKVTKRGQDVALRCDPISGHVSLYWYRQALGQGPEFLTYFNYEAQQDKSGLPNDRFSAERPEGSISTLTIQRTEQRDSAMYRCASSPFPDEDSRVWNTEAFFGQGTRLTVV.

In this sample, this clonotype turned up a few times. V gene TRBV12-3 or TRBV12-4 combines with J gene TRBJ1-2; 8 bases match TRBD1. With 5 bases clipped from V and 3 bases from J, the junction kept 5 bases outside the gene matches. The CDR3 totals 14 residues. The chain's CDR3 is CASSPDRADYGYTF. For the CDR3, the DNA is TGTGCCAGCAGTCCGGACAGGGCAGACTATGGCTACACCTTC.

The chain has TRBV30 and TRBJ2-4; 8 bases are a match to TRBD2. CDR1 is GTSNPN, CDR2 SVGIG, per germline (reference sequence). The CDR3 is 18 residues long. V shed 0 bases, J shed 8 bases, and the junction held 18 bases outside the gene matches. CDR3: CAWSVGSGLAGIKDIQYF. CDR3 coding DNA: TGTGCCTGGAGTGTAGGAAGCGGGTTAGCGGGAATCAAGGACATTCAGTACTTC.

This sequence joins TRBV12-3 or TRBV12-4 and TRBJ1-1; 8 bases map to TRBD1. Germline trimming cut 5 bases from V and 2 bases from J; bases unmatched to any gene: 4. CDR3 length: 14 residues. The CDR3: CASSGTGRNTEAFF. In nucleotides, the CDR3 is TGTGCCAGCAGTGGGACAGGACGAAACACTGAAGCTTTCTTT.

V usage is TRBV7-2 and J usage is TRBJ2-1; no clear D gene. Germline V gene sequence: CDR1 SGHTA, CDR2 FQGNSA. V was cut by 4 bases and J by 10 bases, with 11 bases left in between. The CDR3 is 12 residues long. This CDR3 is CASSSGFGEQFF. DNA of the CDR3: TGTGCCAGCAGCTCCGGCTTTGGGGAGCAGTTCTTC. Full variable domain (rest looked up from reference TRBV7-2 and TRBJ2-1): GAGVSQSPSNKVTEKGKDVELRCDPISGHTALYWYRQSLGQGLEFLIYFQGNSAPDKSGLPSDRFSAERTGGSVSTLTIQRTQQEDSAVYLCASSSGFGEQFFGPGTRLTVL.

This clonotype was seen many times. The chain combines TRBV20-1 with TRBJ1-1, with a tentative D call TRBD1 (5 bases). The V gene's germline CDR1 is DFQATT and CDR2 SNEGSKA (reference sequence). V gave up 4 bases and J gave up 1 base, with 16 bases separating them. This CDR3 comprises 15 residues. This CDR3 is CSAMLGAISNTEAFF. CDR3 DNA: TGCAGTGCTATGTTAGGGGCTATATCGAACACTGAAGCTTTCTTT.

This clonotype was observed a few times. The rearrangement joins TRBV24-1 to TRBJ1-1; TRBD1 matches at 11 bases. V was clipped by 5 bases and J by 4 bases; unmatched bases: 11. Germline V gene lookup returns CDR1 KGHDR and CDR2 SFDVKD. CDR3 length: 17 residues. The CDR3 coding sequence is TGTGCCACCAGTGCCGGGACAGGGGGTGTTAGAGGCACTGAAGCTTTCTTT. The encoded protein is CATSAGTGGVRGTEAFF.

The genes are TRBV28 and TRBJ2-7; 8 positions match TRBD2. The germline CDR1 and CDR2 sequences are MDHEN and SYDVKM. The ends lost 8 bases at V and 12 bases at J; junction bases unmatched: 12. CDR3 length: 12 amino acids. The CDR3 sequence: CASSAGGSEWYV. CDR3 nucleotides: TGTGCCAGCTCCGCGGGGGGCAGCGAATGGTACGTC.

The V call is TRBV19, the J call TRBJ1-1; 7 bases are a match to TRBD1. There are 14 residues in the CDR3. V was clipped by 3 bases and J by 4 bases; unmatched bases: 5. CDR1 and CDR2 from the germline V gene are LNHDA and SQIVND (reference sequence). Here the CDR3 DNA reads TGTGCCAGTAGTATCGAACAGGGGAGCACTGAAGCTTTCTTT. It specifies CASSIEQGSTEAFF.

This clonotype showed up just a few times. This chain joins TRBV7-9 and TRBJ1-5, with TRBD1 as a possible D gene (5 bases). CDR3 length equals 16 residues. Germline CDR1 reads SEHNR; CDR2 reads FQNEAQ (reference sequence). The V gene lost 5 bases and the J gene lost 0 bases, with 14 bases spanning the gap. CDR3 region: CASSPGTEYSNQPQHF. CDR3 coding DNA: TGTGCCAGCAGCCCCGGGACCGAGTATAGCAATCAGCCCCAGCATTTT.

The chain couples TRBV27 to TRBJ2-5, with 9 bases matching TRBD2. The CDR3 is 14 amino acids. V shed 4 bases and J 5 bases; nucleotides not matched to a gene: 5. The V gene's germline CDR1 is MNHEY and CDR2 SMNVEV (reference sequence). Written as DNA, the CDR3 is TGTGCCAGCAGTTCGGGACTAGCTCTTGAGACCCAGTACTTC. Encoded protein: CASSSGLALETQYF.

The table lists this clonotype with a few counts. The gene calls are TRBV6-2 or TRBV6-3 and TRBJ2-7; unclear D gene. This CDR3 region has 15 residues. In germline, CDR1 is MNHEY, CDR2 SVGEGT. Between the trimmed V and J ends, which lost 8 bases and 5 bases, there was a span of 22 bases. The chain's CDR3 is CASAKSGGLVDEQYV. CDR3 DNA: TGTGCCAGCGCGAAATCCGGCGGCTTGGTGGACGAGCAGTACGTC.

This clonotype has just a few counts. The rearrangement joins TRBV2 to TRBJ2-1; 9 bases agree with TRBD2. CDR3 length equals 13 residues. V gave up 8 bases and J gave up 9 bases; unmatched junction bases: 8. The germline V gene encodes CDR1 SNHLY and CDR2 FYNNEI. CDR3 sequence reads: CASRGTSSSEQFF. Written as DNA, the CDR3 is TGTGCCAGCCGCGGGACTAGCTCTTCTGAGCAGTTCTTC.

A note on this clonotype: A single base separates this from a much larger clone, so it may be a read error. The rearrangement links TRBV7-2 to TRBJ1-2; D unresolved. CDR3 length: 15 amino acids. The germline V gene has CDR1 SGHTA and CDR2 FQGNSA. CDR3 residues: CASSIALLADYGYTF. In DNA, the CDR3 is TGTGCCAGCAGCATAGCGTTGTTGGCAGACTATGGCTACACCTTC.